The 28 T cell receptor beta chains reported below all come from one sample, sequenced in a study of blood T cell repertoires in COVID-19. The data were produced by immunoSEQ multiplex PCR, yet TCRdb's version contains in-frame clones alone and is incomplete. This table has 300,000 to 350,000 clones, approximately 83% appearing once. Sequences were obtained from PBMCs or T cells enriched from blood (not recorded which). All receptors come from a man in his thirties or forties who had recovered from COVID-19.

The chain has TRBV30 and TRBJ2-1; the match to TRBD2 covers 8 bases. CDR3 length: 14 residues. Germline-derived CDR1 and CDR2 are GTSNPN and SVGIG (reference sequence). J lost 0 bases, V lost 3 bases, and 1 base had no gene match. In nucleotides, the CDR3 is TGTGCCTGGAGCCGGGGGGGCTCCTACAATGAGCAGTTCTTC. This sequence encodes CAWSRGGSYNEQFF.

The chain combines TRBV7-8 with TRBJ2-7; tentatively, D is TRBD1 (5 bases). This CDR3 comprises 13 residues. The V gene's germline CDR1 is SGHVS and CDR2 FQNEAQ. Trimming shortened V by 5 bases and J by 7 bases, and 15 bases separated the two germline ends. CDR3 coding DNA: TGTGCCAGCAGCGCGGACATCCTTCGAGAGCAGTACTTC. It specifies CASSADILREQYF.

The CDR3 loop is CASSQVTGGYADTQYF. DNA of the CDR3: TGTGCCAGCAGCCAAGTCACAGGGGGCTATGCAGATACGCAGTATTTT. This chain connects TRBV3-1 (or the pseudogene TRBV3-2) to TRBJ2-3, with 9 bases aligning to TRBD1. Trimming at V came to 1 base and at J to 4 bases, leaving 6 bases not matched to a gene. This CDR3 region has 16 residues. CDR1 LGHDT and CDR2 YNNKEL come from the germline V gene (reference sequence).

The DNA for the CDR3 is TGTGCCAGCGGCGGTCACAGGGATGAGCAGTTCTTC. This encodes CASGGHRDEQFF. This rearrangement joins TRBV9 to TRBJ2-1; a possible D gene is TRBD1 (6 bases). Trimming removed 7 bases at V and 8 bases at J, with 13 bases between. The CDR3 is 12 amino acids. Germline CDR1 and CDR2: SGDLS and YYNGEE. Full variable domain (remainder filled in from reference TRBV9 and TRBJ2-1): DSGVTQTPKHLITATGQRVTLRCSPRSGDLSVYWYQQSLDQGLQFLIQYYNGEERAKGNILERFSAQQFPDLHSELNLSSLELGDSALYFCASGGHRDEQFFGPGTRLTVL.

The chain couples TRBV27 to TRBJ2-1; TRBD2 matches 8 bases. Germline V lookup: CDR1 MNHEY, CDR2 SMNVEV (reference sequence). This CDR3 is built from 16 residues. Germline trimming cut 8 bases from V and 0 bases from J; bases unmatched to any gene: 9. DNA for the CDR3: TGTGCCAGCCACTCAAGGGGACTAGTCTCCTACAATGAGCAGTTCTTC. It is translated as CASHSRGLVSYNEQFF.

The CDR3 is CASSHTPGHTYSYEQYF. The CDR3 coding sequence is TGCGCCAGCAGCCACACTCCGGGACATACTTACTCCTACGAGCAGTACTTC. The chain links TRBV4-1 to TRBJ2-7; maybe TRBD1 (6 bases). The V gene's germline CDR1 is MGHRA and CDR2 YSYEKL. The germline V and J ends were trimmed by 3 bases and 0 bases, with 18 bases remaining between them. The CDR3 covers 17 residues.

The J gene is TRBJ1-2, the V gene TRBV9, with a possible D match to TRBD1 (5 bases). V dropped 0 bases and J dropped 7 bases, with 16 bases sitting between them. This CDR3 region has 15 residues. Germline-derived CDR1 and CDR2 are SGDLS and YYNGEE. CDR3 sequence: CASSVAAQARGGYTF. The CDR3 DNA is TGTGCCAGCAGCGTAGCAGCACAGGCCCGTGGTGGCTACACCTTC.

The rearrangement links TRBV27 to TRBJ1-1, with TRBD1 matching over 9 bases. The length of the CDR3 is 15 residues. Germline CDR1 reads MNHEY; CDR2 reads SMNVEV (reference sequence). The trim removed 3 bases at V and 4 bases at J, leaving 6 bases unmatched. The CDR3, as DNA: TGTGCCAGCAGTTTCACAGGGGGCCGGGGCACTGAAGCTTTCTTT. This translates into CASSFTGGRGTEAFF.

V is TRBV7-9 and J is TRBJ1-1; 8 bases line up with TRBD1. CDR3 length: 15 amino acids. Per germline, CDR1 SEHNR and CDR2 FQNEAQ (reference sequence). The V and J ends lost 3 bases and 4 bases, in that order; junction bases with no gene match: 7. CDR3 nucleotides: TGTGCCAGCAGCTTCCCCGAACAGGGGGGCACTGAAGCTTTCTTT. It yields the protein CASSFPEQGGTEAFF.

The chain carries TRBV15 and TRBJ2-3, with D possibly TRBD1 on 5 matching bases. This CDR3 is 17 amino acids long. Trimming removed 1 base at V and 3 bases at J, with 17 bases between. Germline V gene lookup returns CDR1 LNHNV and CDR2 YYDKDF (reference sequence). The CDR3 is CATSRGLTRAGTDTQYF. In nucleotides, the CDR3 is TGTGCCACCAGCAGAGGGCTTACAAGGGCAGGGACAGATACGCAGTATTTT.

The genes are TRBV27 and TRBJ1-6; a weak D match, TRBD1 (6 bases). CDR1 is MNHEY and CDR2 is SMNVEV in the germline V gene (reference sequence). CDR3 length equals 13 residues. V was trimmed by 6 bases and J by 14 bases, leaving 17 bases between them. CDR3 sequence reads: CASSLREQGTLHF. CDR3 nucleotides: TGTGCCAGCAGCCTCCGCGAACAGGGCACCCTCCACTTT.

J is TRBJ1-2 and V is TRBV7-6; D is perhaps TRBD1 (6 bases). V gave up 2 bases and J gave up 4 bases, with 14 bases separating them. The CDR3 extends over 15 amino acids. Germline loops: CDR1 SGHVS, CDR2 FNYEAQ. DNA of the CDR3: TGTGCCAGCAGCTTATCGCGTGGGGGCGGCTATGGCTACACCTTC. This translates into CASSLSRGGGYGYTF.

This clone was seen more than once but under ten times. This rearrangement joins TRBV30 to TRBJ1-5; D unresolved. CDR3 length equals 15 residues. V was trimmed by 0 bases and J by 2 bases, leaving 11 bases between them. CDR1 and CDR2 from the germline V gene are GTSNPN and SVGIG (reference sequence). The CDR3 DNA reads as TGTGCCTGGAGTGTAAGTTCGGCGGGCAATCAGCCCCAGCATTTT. The encoded protein is CAWSVSSAGNQPQHF.

CDR3 amino acids: CASSQTSASSSFF. Written as DNA, the CDR3 is TGTGCCAGCAGCCAAACTAGCGCATCTTCAAGTTTCTTC. The chain couples TRBV3-1 (or the pseudogene TRBV3-2) to TRBJ2-1; TRBD2 agrees at 7 bases. The ends lost 2 bases at V and 16 bases at J; junction bases unmatched: 11. Looked up from germline, CDR1 is LGHDT and CDR2 is YNNKEL (reference sequence). CDR3 length: 13 amino acids.

This rearrangement joins TRBV5-6 to TRBJ2-2, with 8 positions matching TRBD1. V gave up 4 bases and J gave up 5 bases; unmatched junction bases: 4. Germline V lookup: CDR1 SGHDT, CDR2 YYEEEE. This CDR3 region has 14 residues. The CDR3 here is CASSTRGRTGELFF. CDR3 DNA: TGTGCCAGCAGCACCAGGGGGCGGACCGGGGAGCTGTTTTTT.

This clone was recorded only once. J is TRBJ1-4 and V is TRBV5-6, with 9 bases that match TRBD1. CDR3 length: 15 residues. V dropped 4 bases and J dropped 9; count of bases not matched to a gene: 10. CDR1 and CDR2 (germline): SGHDT, YYEEEE. The CDR3 is CASSHGTGNMKKLFF. CDR3 bases: TGTGCCAGCAGCCATGGGACAGGGAATATGAAAAAACTGTTTTTT.

The rearrangement uses TRBV28 and TRBJ1-2; D is unresolved. The CDR3 totals 13 residues. V was clipped by 6 bases and J by 4 bases, with 12 bases between them. The V gene's germline CDR1 is MDHEN and CDR2 SYDVKM. The CDR3 is CASRNSLSYGYTF. The CDR3 coding sequence is TGTGCCAGCAGGAACAGCCTTTCCTATGGCTACACCTTC.

This sequence joins TRBV30 and TRBJ1-4; TRBD1 matches at 8 bases. Germline V gives CDR1 GTSNPN, CDR2 SVGIG (reference sequence). Germline trimming cut 2 bases from V and 8 bases from J; bases unmatched to any gene: 10. The CDR3 loop spans 15 amino acids. The CDR3 is CAWSPLDREVEKLFF. The CDR3 DNA reads as TGTGCCTGGAGTCCCCTGGACAGGGAGGTCGAAAAACTGTTTTTT.

The chain uses TRBV4-2 and TRBJ2-7; possibly TRBD2 for D (6 bases). The CDR3 consists of 16 residues. CDR1 and CDR2 (germline): LGHNA, YNFKEQ. V was shortened by 1 base and J by 1 base, with 14 bases between the two germline ends. CDR3 sequence reads: CASSQGGALTSYEQYF. The CDR3 bases are TGTGCCAGCAGCCAAGGCGGGGCACTAACGTCCTACGAGCAGTACTTC.

The chain joins TRBV3-1 (or the pseudogene TRBV3-2) to TRBJ1-2, with TRBD1 identical over 10 bases. Looked up from germline, CDR1 is LGHDT and CDR2 is YNNKEL (reference sequence). J lost 9 bases, V lost 3 bases, and 7 bases had no gene match. The CDR3 length is 14 residues. CDR3 bases: TGTGCCAGCAGCCATTCCTCGGGACAGGGGAGCTACACCTTC. It yields the protein CASSHSSGQGSYTF.

J is TRBJ2-1 and V is TRBV19, with D possibly being TRBD2 (5 bases). In germline, CDR1 is LNHDA, CDR2 SQIVND (reference sequence). V was clipped by 3 bases and J by 4 bases, with 16 bases between them. CDR3 length: 16 residues. The CDR3 is CASSIGAGPTYNEQFF. The CDR3 nucleotides are TGTGCCAGTAGTATCGGTGCGGGCCCTACTTACAATGAGCAGTTCTTC.

V gene TRBV6-5 combines with J gene TRBJ1-4; 7 bases match TRBD1. V lost 6 bases to trimming and J lost 8 bases; unmatched junction nucleotides: 6. Germline V lookup: CDR1 MNHEY, CDR2 SVGAGI. The length of the CDR3 is 13 residues. Written as DNA, the CDR3 is TGTGCCAGCAGGACAGGGTTTGGAGAAAAACTGTTTTTT. Translated: CASRTGFGEKLFF.

The rearrangement links TRBV2 to TRBJ1-2; TRBD1 matches at 8 bases. In germline, CDR1 is SNHLY, CDR2 FYNNEI. Unmatched junction bases numbered 7, after V lost 4 bases and J lost 9 bases. The CDR3 consists of 13 residues. CDR3 bases: TGTGCCAGCAGTGGACAGGGGATAGGGAGCTACACCTTC. This sequence encodes CASSGQGIGSYTF. The full variable domain, in which reference TRBV2 and TRBJ1-2 provide the parts outside the CDR3, is EPEVTQTPSHQVTQMGQEVILRCVPISNHLYFYWYRQILGQKVEFLVSFYNNEISEKSEIFDDQFSVERPDGSNFTLKIRSTKLEDSAMYFCASSGQGIGSYTFGSGTRLTVV.

The chain employs TRBV10-3 and TRBJ2-5, with D perhaps matching TRBD2 (6 bases). The V end lost 10 bases, the J end lost 1 base, and 13 bases lay between the germline ends. CDR3 length: 13 amino acids. CDR1 is ENHRY, CDR2 SYGVKD, per germline. The CDR3 loop is CATAMGGQETQYF. The CDR3 nucleotides read TGTGCCACCGCAATGGGGGGCCAAGAGACCCAGTACTTC.

DNA for the CDR3: TGTGCCAGCAGCCAACAGGGGGCGTTGGCCGGGGAGCTGTTTTTT. It codes for CASSQQGALAGELFF. This chain uses TRBV7-9 with TRBJ2-2, with 9 bases matching TRBD1. Germline values: CDR1 SEHNR, CDR2 FQNEAQ (reference sequence). CDR3 length equals 15 residues. Trimming took 5 bases from V and 6 from J; bases not matched to a gene: 7.

The chain recombines TRBV7-2 with TRBJ2-1, with 8 bases that match TRBD2. The CDR3 runs 14 residues. Trimming at V came to 7 bases and at J to 11 bases, leaving 13 bases not matched to a gene. Per germline, CDR1 SGHTA and CDR2 FQGNSA. The CDR3 region has the DNA TGTGCCAGCAATCCTAGCGGGTCTTCTACTAAGCAGTTCTTC. This translates into CASNPSGSSTKQFF.

The chain joins TRBV19 to TRBJ2-3; 8 nucleotides agree with TRBD2. V gave up 6 bases and J gave up 0 bases; unmatched junction bases: 8. From germline, CDR1 is LNHDA and CDR2 SQIVND (reference sequence). The CDR3 has 16 residues. Here the CDR3 DNA reads TGTGCCAGTAGGAACAGCGGGGGCTCTAGCACAGATACGCAGTATTTT. The encoded protein is CASRNSGGSSTDTQYF.

The chain recombines TRBV18 with TRBJ2-7; maybe TRBD2 (5 bases). The CDR3 sequence is 14 residues long. Germline CDR1 KGHSH, CDR2 LQKENI. V shed 0 bases and J shed 5 bases, with 11 bases lying between them. CDR3 nucleotides: TGTGCCAGCTCACCACCCGGGGTAGTAAACGAGCAGTACTTC. Its protein product is CASSPPGVVNEQYF.